The 23 T cell receptor beta chains listed next were all sequenced from one sample in a study of breast tumors, draining lymph nodes, adjacent tissues. TCRdb re-derived calls from the multiplex PCR reads in MiXCR, one entry per CDR3 protein. The sample lists tens of thousands of distinct CDR3 sequences, roughly 63% occurring once. Material: breast tumor tissue. These receptors originate from a female donor with breast cancer. Some clones in this sample may be carry-over from other donors' samples.

The chain couples TRBV5-1 to TRBJ2-5; the D call may be TRBD1 or TRBD2 (5 bases each). Germline CDR1 and CDR2: SGHRS and YFSETQ. V was trimmed by 4 bases and J by 3 bases, leaving 13 bases between them. This CDR3 comprises 14 residues. CDR3 sequence (DNA): TGCGCCAGCAGCACAGGACCGGGGAAAGAGACCCAGTACTTC. This encodes CASSTGPGKETQYF.

The gene calls are TRBV6-5 and TRBJ1-6; no definite D call. The ends were cut back, 2 bases at V and 9 bases at J, with 5 bases in the middle. The CDR3 extends over 12 amino acids. The germline CDR1 and CDR2 sequences are MNHEY and SVGAGI. CDR3 in amino acids: CASSYGFSPLHF. CDR3 DNA: TGTGCCAGCAGTTACGGGTTTTCACCCCTCCACTTT.

This clonotype was seen a single time. V gene TRBV2 combines with J gene TRBJ2-5; D call uncertain. Germline values: CDR1 SNHLY, CDR2 FYNNEI. The V and J ends lost 5 bases and 1 base respectively, with 8 bases between them. The CDR3 has 13 residues. The CDR3 DNA follows: TGTGCCAGCAGTAGAGGCTCCCAAGAGACCCAGTACTTC. The encoded protein is CASSRGSQETQYF.

V usage is TRBV20-1 and J usage is TRBJ2-7, with 7 nucleotides matching TRBD2. V shed 3 bases, J shed 2 bases, and the junction held 7 bases outside the gene matches. CDR1 and CDR2 (germline): DFQATT, SNEGSKA (reference sequence). The CDR3 has 14 residues. The CDR3 sequence is CSASSGRGTYEQYF. The CDR3 DNA follows: TGCAGTGCTAGTTCCGGGCGGGGGACCTACGAGCAGTACTTC.

The CDR3 is CASSSDRGLWGYTF. The CDR3 region has the DNA TGTGCCAGCAGCTCGGACAGGGGGCTTTGGGGCTACACCTTC. The chain couples TRBV7-2 to TRBJ1-2; 11 nucleotides line up with TRBD1. From germline, CDR1 is SGHTA and CDR2 FQGNSA. The CDR3 spans 14 residues. The junction had 6 bases not matched to a gene; V was cut back by 4 bases and J by 8 bases. The variable domain in full, with the rest retrieved from reference TRBV7-2 and TRBJ1-2, is GAGVSQSPSNKVTEKGKDVELRCDPISGHTALYWYRQSLGQGLEFLIYFQGNSAPDKSGLPSDRFSAERTGGSVSTLTIQRTQQEDSAVYLCASSSDRGLWGYTFGSGTRLTVV.

The CDR3 region is CASRREGYGYTF. In DNA, the CDR3 is TGTGCCAGCAGGAGAGAGGGCTATGGCTACACCTTC. The chain joins TRBV7-9 to TRBJ1-2; D remains ambiguous. CDR1 and CDR2 (germline): SEHNR, FQNEAQ (reference sequence). The CDR3 extends over 12 amino acids. Trimming left V 6 bases short and J 4 bases short, with 9 bases between.

The sample holds many counts of this clonotype. This sequence joins TRBV19 and TRBJ1-2, with D perhaps TRBD1 (5 bases). CDR1 and CDR2 (germline): LNHDA, SQIVND (reference sequence). The CDR3 has 17 amino acids. V dropped 0 bases and J dropped 0 bases, with 14 bases sitting between them. The CDR3 loop reads CASSIDRDRDSNYGYTF. The CDR3 DNA follows: TGTGCCAGTAGTATAGATCGGGACCGCGATTCTAACTATGGCTACACCTTC.

V usage is TRBV2 and J usage is TRBJ1-4; tentatively, D is TRBD1 (5 bases). Germline values: CDR1 SNHLY, CDR2 FYNNEI. V was cut by 7 bases and J by 8 bases, with 11 bases left in between. The CDR3 length is 12 residues. This chain's CDR3 is CASTGVVEKLFF. CDR3 nucleotide sequence: TGTGCCAGCACGGGGGTAGTGGAAAAACTGTTTTTT.

By frequency in the sample, this clonotype is medium-sized. V is TRBV15 and J is TRBJ2-7; D unresolved. CDR1 is LNHNV, CDR2 YYDKDF, per germline (reference sequence). The CDR3 sequence is 14 residues long. V shed 0 bases and J shed 6 bases, with 12 bases lying between them. The CDR3 reads CATSRDQRVSEQYF. The CDR3 DNA sequence: TGTGCCACCAGCAGAGACCAACGGGTTTCCGAGCAGTACTTC.

This clonotype was found once. V is TRBV10-3 and J is TRBJ1-3; D remains unclear. From germline, CDR1 is ENHRY and CDR2 SYGVKD. Trimming stripped 11 bases from V and 0 bases from J, with 5 bases between. The CDR3 length is 11 residues. The CDR3 protein is CASYSGNTIYF. The CDR3, as DNA: TGTGCCTCCTACTCTGGAAACACCATATATTTT.

This clonotype showed up just once. The chain combines TRBV9 with TRBJ1-3; D may be TRBD1 (6 bases). This CDR3 has 16 amino acids. From germline, CDR1 is SGDLS and CDR2 YYNGEE. Deletions cut 4 bases from V and 0 bases from J, with 14 bases between. The CDR3 bases are TGTGCCAGCAGCCCGTCGAGGGGGATCTCTGGAAACACCATATATTTT. Translation gives CASSPSRGISGNTIYF.

By sample fraction, this clonotype is medium-sized (0.01 to 0.1%). V usage is TRBV5-6 and J usage is TRBJ2-7; D remains unclear. This CDR3 spans 13 amino acids. Deletions cut 5 bases from V and 2 bases from J, with 11 bases between. Germline values: CDR1 SGHDT, CDR2 YYEEEE. As DNA, the CDR3 is TGTGCCAGCAGTCCTCTAGTGCCCTACGAGCAGTACTTC. It yields the protein CASSPLVPYEQYF.

This chain links TRBV19 with TRBJ1-3, with 9 positions matching TRBD1. With 7 bases clipped from V and 7 bases from J, the junction kept 5 bases outside the gene matches. The germline V gene encodes CDR1 LNHDA and CDR2 SQIVND (reference sequence). The CDR3 runs 13 residues. In DNA, the CDR3 is TGTGCCAGTATTCTGACAGGGGGGAACACCATATATTTT. This codes for CASILTGGNTIYF.

The J gene is TRBJ2-5, the V gene TRBV5-1, with D possibly being TRBD1 or TRBD2 (6 bases each). The germline gives CDR1 SGHRS, CDR2 YFSETQ. Trimming removed 3 bases from V and 5 bases from J, with 17 bases in between. This CDR3 is built from 15 residues. The CDR3 sequence: CASSSGVTGRETQYF. As DNA, the CDR3 is TGCGCCAGCAGCTCTGGCGTTACAGGGAGGGAGACCCAGTACTTC.

This clonotype showed up just a few times. The junction departs from the called germline gene at one end, perhaps through a read error. The chain links TRBV20-1 to TRBJ1-2; 10 nucleotides align to TRBD1. The CDR3 is 12 residues long. In germline, CDR1 is DFQATT, CDR2 SNEGSKA (reference sequence). CDR3: CSADRGDYGSTF. Written as DNA, the CDR3 is TGCAGTGCGGACAGGGGGGATTATGGCTCCACCTTC.

This clonotype occurred many times. The rearrangement links TRBV5-4 to TRBJ1-2, with 7 bases matching TRBD1. V shed 10 bases, J shed 4 bases, and the junction held 10 bases outside the gene matches. The CDR3 length is 13 residues. CDR1 and CDR2 (germline): SGHNT, YYREEE (reference sequence). CDR3 in amino acids: CAVTGTDVYGYTF. The CDR3 DNA reads as TGTGCCGTTACTGGGACAGACGTCTATGGCTACACCTTC. The entire variable domain, with the rest obtained from reference TRBV5-4 and TRBJ1-2, is as follows: ETGVTQSPTHLIKTRGQQVTLRCSSQSGHNTVSWYQQALGQGPQFIFQYYREEENGRGNFPPRFSGLQFPNYSSELNVNALELDDSALYLCAVTGTDVYGYTFGSGTRLTVV.

This chain connects TRBV24-1 to TRBJ1-6, with a tentative D call TRBD1 (6 bases). Germline CDR1 is KGHDR and CDR2 is SFDVKD. The CDR3 loop spans 13 amino acids. The ends were cut back, 10 bases at V and 13 bases at J, with 19 bases in the middle. This chain's CDR3 is CATGRDILRPLHF. CDR3 sequence (DNA): TGTGCCACTGGACGGGACATTCTAAGGCCCCTCCACTTT.

A remark on this clonotype: Germline and junction disagree at one end, which may indicate a read error. The rearrangement joins TRBV7-9 to TRBJ1-4, with D hard to call. The CDR3 runs 15 residues. Germline CDR1 and CDR2: SEHNR and FQNEAQ (reference sequence). The CDR3 nucleotides are TGTGCCAGCAGCTTATTAAGTACGACTGGGGAAAAGCTGCTTTTT. The encoded protein is CASSLLSTTGEKLLF.

The genes are TRBV20-1 and TRBJ1-2; D unclear. From germline, CDR1 is DFQATT and CDR2 SNEGSKA (reference sequence). The CDR3 consists of 13 residues. The germline V and J ends were trimmed by 0 bases and 10 bases, with 15 bases remaining between them. DNA for the CDR3: TGCAGTGCTAGAGATCTGGGTCGTGCCCTCTACACCTTC. Residues: CSARDLGRALYTF.

This clonotype appeared many times. This chain links TRBV20-1 with TRBJ2-5, with D tentatively TRBD1 or TRBD2 (6 bases each). The CDR3 sequence is 14 residues long. V lost 3 bases and J 2 bases, leaving 13 bases between the germline ends. Germline CDR1 reads DFQATT; CDR2 reads SNEGSKA (reference sequence). The CDR3 protein is CSASDGGSQETQYF. CDR3 sequence (DNA): TGCAGTGCTAGTGACGGGGGCTCACAAGAGACCCAGTACTTC.

Ten or more counts support this clonotype. One base away lies a much larger clone, so this may be a sequencing read error. This chain connects TRBV20-1 to TRBJ2-1; D is perhaps TRBD1 (6 bases). Germline CDR1 DFQATT, CDR2 SNEGSKA (reference sequence). The CDR3 covers 15 residues. V lost 3 bases to trimming and J lost 6 bases, with 18 bases between them. In nucleotides, the CDR3 is TGCAGTGCTAGTTTTTACAGGGCAACCTCCAATGAGCAGTTCTTC. Translation gives CSASFYRATSNEQFF.

The gene calls are TRBV12-3 or TRBV12-4 and TRBJ1-4; TRBD1 is a possible D gene (6 bases). The CDR3 extends over 14 amino acids. Deletions cut 3 bases from V and 6 bases from J, with 11 bases between. The CDR3 loop is CASSFGGSDEKLFF. The CDR3 DNA reads as TGTGCCAGCAGTTTTGGGGGCTCCGATGAAAAACTGTTTTTT.

The CDR3 spells CASSLGSTNEKLFF. CDR3 nucleotide sequence: TGTGCCAGCAGTCTGGGGAGCACTAATGAAAAACTGTTTTTT. V usage is TRBV6-1 and J usage is TRBJ1-4; the D is unclear. CDR1 and CDR2 (germline): MNHNS, SASEGT. CDR3 size: 14 residues. Trimming pared 5 bases from V and 2 bases from J, leaving 9 bases between.